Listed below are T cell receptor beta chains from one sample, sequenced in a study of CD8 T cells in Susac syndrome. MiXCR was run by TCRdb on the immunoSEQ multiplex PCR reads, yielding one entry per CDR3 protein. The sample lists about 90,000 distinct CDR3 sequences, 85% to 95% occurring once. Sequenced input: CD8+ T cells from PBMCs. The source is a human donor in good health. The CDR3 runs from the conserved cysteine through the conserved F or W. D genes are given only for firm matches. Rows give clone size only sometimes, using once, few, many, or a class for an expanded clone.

TGCAGTGCTCTCCTAGGGGGGCGGGAGACCCAGTACTTC | CSALLGGRETQYF | 13 | . | . | TRBJ2-5 | TRBV20-1
TGCGCCAGCAGCCAATTTCCAGGGGGGACTGAAGCTTTCTTT | CASSQFPGGTEAFF | 14 | . | TRBD1 | TRBJ1-1 | TRBV4-1
TGTGCCAGCAGCTCCGTTGGGGGGGAAGGCGAGCAGTACTTC | CASSSVGGEGEQYF | 14 | . | TRBD2 | TRBJ2-7 | TRBV7-3
TGTGCCAGCAGCCCCTGGACAGGGGGCTTCACTGCCTACGAGCAGTACTTC | CASSPWTGGFTAYEQYF | 17 | . | TRBD1 | TRBJ2-7 | TRBV7-9
TGTGCCAGTAGTATATACGCAGGGGCAAATCAGCCCCAGCATTTT | CASSIYAGANQPQHF | 15 | . | . | TRBJ1-5 | TRBV19
TGTGCCAGCAGCCTTAAGGGGATTTCGCTGTACAATGAGCAGTTCTTC | CASSLKGISLYNEQFF | 16 | . | . | TRBJ2-1 | TRBV13
TGTGCCAGCAGCCGACGTCCGGAGACCCAGTACTTC | CASSRRPETQYF | 12 | . | . | TRBJ2-5 | TRBV7-9
TGCAGCGCGACAGGTAGAGAGACCCAGTACTTC | CSATGRETQYF | 11 | . | . | TRBJ2-5 | TRBV29-1
TGTGCCAGCAGAGAAATGGATTTAACGCGAACTGAAGCTTTCTTT | CASREMDLTRTEAFF | 15 | once | . | TRBJ1-1 | TRBV7-9
TGTGCCAGCAGCCAAGAAGGAGGACTAGTCCTAAGCTCCTACAATGAGCAGTTCTTC | CASSQEGGLVLSSYNEQFF | 19 | . | TRBD2 | TRBJ2-1 | TRBV3-1
TGTGCCGGCAGTCGGACAGGGGGTGACACCGGGGAGCTGTTTTTT | CAGSRTGGDTGELFF | 15 | . | TRBD1 | TRBJ2-2 | TRBV6-5
TGCAGCGCCGGAGGGGGGGGGAGAAACACCATATATTTT | CSAGGGGRNTIYF | 13 | . | . | TRBJ1-3 | TRBV29-1
TGTGCCAGCAGCAGACTAATGGGGAACACTGAAGCTTTCTTT | CASSRLMGNTEAFF | 14 | . | . | TRBJ1-1 | TRBV3-1
TGTGCCAGCAGCCGGAACGGGAATAGCAATCAGCCCCAGCATTTT | CASSRNGNSNQPQHF | 15 | . | . | TRBJ1-5 | TRBV3-1
TGTGCCAGCAGCTTTTTGCCTCGTGGGGACGAGCAGTACTTC | CASSFLPRGDEQYF | 14 | . | . | TRBJ2-7 | TRBV7-8
TGCGCCAGCAGCTTGGAGGTTCCCCGACAAAACGAGCAGTACTTC | CASSLEVPRQNEQYF | 15 | . | . | TRBJ2-7 | TRBV5-1
TGTGCCAGCAGCAAACTAGCGGCCAATGAGCAGTTCTTC | CASSKLAANEQFF | 13 | . | TRBD2 | TRBJ2-1 | TRBV5-6
TGTGCCAGCAGCTTGGACACTTATTACTACAATGAGCAGTTCTTC | CASSLDTYYYNEQFF | 15 | . | . | TRBJ2-1 | TRBV5-6
TGCGCCAGCAGCCAGAGGGGTTGGGTGGACTATGGCTACACCTTC | CASSQRGWVDYGYTF | 15 | . | . | TRBJ1-2 | TRBV4-1
TGTGCCAGCAGCTTCTGGGGCAGATTAGACAATATCAATGAGCAGTTCTTC | CASSFWGRLDNINEQFF | 17 | . | . | TRBJ2-1 | TRBV7-2
TGTGCCAGCAGTCCCTCCCAGGGTAGCAATCAGCCCCAGCATTTT | CASSPSQGSNQPQHF | 15 | few | . | TRBJ1-5 | TRBV6-2/TRBV6-3
TGTGCCAGCAGCTCGGGGGCGCCCGGGGAGCTGTTTTTT | CASSSGAPGELFF | 13 | . | . | TRBJ2-2 | TRBV7-3
TGTGCCATCACCTCTAGCGGGGGGGGCTCCTACAATGAGCAGTTCTTC | CAITSSGGGSYNEQFF | 16 | . | TRBD2 | TRBJ2-1 | TRBV10-3
TGCGCCAGCAGCCCGGGTGACCTGGACTACGAGCAGTACTTC | CASSPGDLDYEQYF | 14 | . | . | TRBJ2-7 | TRBV4-1
TGTGCCAGCAGTTCGGGACCATACAATGAGCAGTTCTTC | CASSSGPYNEQFF | 13 | . | . | TRBJ2-1 | TRBV12-3/TRBV12-4
TGTGCCAGCGAATCCACCGGGCGCATTAATGAGCAGTTCTTC | CASESTGRINEQFF | 14 | . | . | TRBJ2-1 | TRBV12-3/TRBV12-4
TGCGCCAGCAGTGAGTCGACCGGGGAGCTGTTTTTT | CASSESTGELFF | 12 | . | . | TRBJ2-2 | TRBV10-2
TGTGCCAGCAGCGTACGGGGATCAGGCACCGGGGAGCTGTTTTTT | CASSVRGSGTGELFF | 15 | . | . | TRBJ2-2 | TRBV9
TGCGCCAGCAGCCAACCTCAGGGTCGAGCTGAAGCTTTCTTT | CASSQPQGRAEAFF | 14 | . | . | TRBJ1-1 | TRBV4-1
TGTGCCAGCAGTTACTCGTCCTTAGTTGCGGGGGCTTCCTACGAGCAGTACTTC | CASSYSSLVAGASYEQYF | 18 | once | . | TRBJ2-7 | TRBV6-2/TRBV6-3
TGTGCCAGCAGCCAAGATGCGGGGGATACGCAGTATTTT | CASSQDAGDTQYF | 13 | . | . | TRBJ2-3 | TRBV3-1
TGTGCCAGGCTCCGGGACAGTCATCAGCCCCAGCATTTT | CARLRDSHQPQHF | 13 | . | TRBD1 | TRBJ1-5 | TRBV7-9
TGTGCCAGCAGTTCCGGGAGTGGCTACACCTTC | CASSSGSGYTF | 11 | . | . | TRBJ1-2 | TRBV13
TGTGCCAGTAGTATAGGGGCTGTATCTGGCTACACCTTC | CASSIGAVSGYTF | 13 | . | . | TRBJ1-2 | TRBV19
TGTGCCAGTAGTGAGACAGGGGGCGCTTATGGCTACACCTTC | CASSETGGAYGYTF | 14 | . | TRBD1 | TRBJ1-2 | TRBV19
TGCAGTGCGCGCCGGGACAGGGAAGAAAATGAAAAACTGTTTTTT | CSARRDREENEKLFF | 15 | . | TRBD1 | TRBJ1-4 | TRBV20-1
TGCAGCGTCAACAGGGTGACCGGGGAGCTGTTTTTT | CSVNRVTGELFF | 12 | . | . | TRBJ2-2 | TRBV29-1
TGTGCCAGCAGCGCGACTAGCGGGGTTTGGTACGAGCAGTACTTC | CASSATSGVWYEQYF | 15 | . | TRBD2 | TRBJ2-7 | TRBV9
TGTGCCAGCAGTCCTCTTTGGGGCGTGGGGGAGCAGTTCTTC | CASSPLWGVGEQFF | 14 | . | . | TRBJ2-1 | TRBV7-6
TGTGCCAGCACCGGGGGGAGTGAAGCTTTCTTT | CASTGGSEAFF | 11 | . | . | TRBJ1-1 | TRBV3-1
TGTGCCAGCAGCCCTCGGACCCGTACTAGCGGGGGGGCTTATGAGCAGTTCTTC | CASSPRTRTSGGAYEQFF | 18 | . | TRBD2 | TRBJ2-1 | TRBV7-9
TGTGCCAGCAGCGTAGCTTATGCAGGGGGCTACGAGCAGTACTTC | CASSVAYAGGYEQYF | 15 | . | TRBD1 | TRBJ2-7 | TRBV9
TGTGCCAGCAGCTTAGACAGGGGGCCCAACTATGGCTACACCTTC | CASSLDRGPNYGYTF | 15 | . | TRBD1 | TRBJ1-2 | TRBV7-6
TGTGCCAGCAGCCAAGGGGGGGATAGTGAAAAACTGTTTTTT | CASSQGGDSEKLFF | 14 | . | . | TRBJ1-4 | TRBV3-1
TGTGCCAGCAGCTCAGGGTTGACGGCGTTGAATGAGCAGTTCTTC | CASSSGLTALNEQFF | 15 | . | . | TRBJ2-1 | TRBV7-7
TGCAGCTCTTACGGTGGGATCACTGAAGCTTTCTTT | CSSYGGITEAFF | 12 | . | . | TRBJ1-1 | TRBV29-1
TGCAGCGTTGAAGATCAGGGATACGGCACTGAAGCTTTCTTT | CSVEDQGYGTEAFF | 14 | . | . | TRBJ1-1 | TRBV29-1
TGTGCCAGCAGCCCACTTCAGGGACCAGAGACCCAGTACTTC | CASSPLQGPETQYF | 14 | . | . | TRBJ2-5 | TRBV7-9
TGCAGCGTTCCCGACAGGGGCTCCTACAATGAGCAGTTCTTC | CSVPDRGSYNEQFF | 14 | . | TRBD1 | TRBJ2-1 | TRBV29-1
TGTGCCAGCAGCCAAGATACTAGCGGTATTTACGAGCAGTACTTC | CASSQDTSGIYEQYF | 15 | . | TRBD2 | TRBJ2-7 | TRBV3-1
TGTGCCAGCAGCGTAGCTACCGGCGAGCAGTACTTC | CASSVATGEQYF | 12 | . | . | TRBJ2-7 | TRBV9
TGCGCCAGCAGCCAACTCCCAGGACAGAACACCGGGGAGCTGTTTTTT | CASSQLPGQNTGELFF | 16 | once | . | TRBJ2-2 | TRBV4-1
TGCGCCAGCAGCCAAGAAAGACTCGGGGCTTCCACAGATACGCAGTATTTT | CASSQERLGASTDTQYF | 17 | . | . | TRBJ2-3 | TRBV4-1
TGTGCCAGCAGCTTGGGGAGGCCGGGCACTGAAGCTTTCTTT | CASSLGRPGTEAFF | 14 | . | . | TRBJ1-1 | TRBV5-6
TGCGCCAGCAGGCCCCGCGGCGGGGGATCTAGCACAGATACGCAGTATTTT | CASRPRGGGSSTDTQYF | 17 | . | TRBD2 | TRBJ2-3 | TRBV4-1